Reported below is one T cell receptor (beta chain). Its antigen is still unknown. Alongside a J-beta primer mix, a sample-barcoded 5' primer served in a second PCR lasting about 7 to 12 cycles. TCRdb redid the calling of the 5' RACE reads with MiXCR, one entry per CDR3 protein. Counted here are over 600,000 distinct CDR3 sequences, around 38% occurring once; the ten biggest clones make up around 32%. The CDR3 length is 12 residues. Trimming took off 6 bases at V and 13 bases at J, with 20 bases between the two ends. The germline gives CDR1 DFQATT, CDR2 SNEGSKA (reference sequence). The record originates from a study of blood T cells in healthy people across ages. Study-level information: Template switching recovered approximately one barcoded beta molecule for every two T cells. Study findings and constraints: Whereas aged donors had fewer naive CD4+ cells, long-lived donors had more of them and higher diversity.

V and J are TRBV20-1 and TRBJ2-3; D gene ambiguous. The clonotype was recovered from a man older than 75 in good health. The sample consisted of blood. CDR3 sequence (DNA): TGCAGTGCCCAAATAGGGTCTCTCCTGGAGTATTTT. Encoded protein: CSAQIGSLLEYF.